The present T cell receptor (beta chain) was sequenced within a study of OX40 agonist ivuxolimab in advanced cancers. On the study more broadly: Of mixed ages from 23 to 79 and averaging about 60 years, the group was 65% to 85% male. Findings and limits, study-wide: People who partly responded at 0.1-3.0 mg/kg had some of the least clonal expansion seen. There was clonal expansion of CD4+ and CD8+ blood T cells by week 6 at 0.1 to 3.0 mg/kg.

In regard to this clone: Antigen unknown.

This CDR3 spans 15 amino acids. Germline values: CDR1 SEHNR, CDR2 FQNEAQ (reference sequence). The ends lost 5 bases at V and 2 bases at J; junction bases unmatched: 4. Libraries were prepared by immunoSEQ multiplex PCR; TCRdb keeps only in-frame clonotypes and omits some of them. The sample shows tens of thousands of clones, about nine tenths of them seen only once. Exclusion of a patient followed from autoimmune disease history or systemic immunosuppression. The V gene is TRBV7-9, the J gene TRBJ2-1; 9 bases are shared with TRBD2. The sample was CD4+ or CD8+ T cells sorted from blood, taken in a trial of the OX40 agonist ivuxolimab. The clonotype comes from an adult with an advanced solid tumor such as melanoma, head and neck, liver or kidney cancer. CDR3 residues: CASSRSGRAYNEQFF. DNA of the CDR3: TGTGCCAGCAGCCGTAGCGGGAGAGCCTACAATGAGCAGTTCTTC.